The entry below describes one TCR beta chain. The data belong to a study of OX40 agonist ivuxolimab in advanced cancers. J lost 5 bases, V lost 0 bases, and 8 bases had no gene match. Germline loops: CDR1 SGDLS, CDR2 YYNGEE. The CDR3 length is 16 residues. Here immunoSEQ multiplex PCR was the method, and the copy in TCRdb shows in-frame clones only, minus some. The sample lists tens of thousands of clones, approximately 94% seen once, with more than 13% in the top ten. Patients who had autoimmune disease history or got systemic immunosuppression were left out. The chain recombines TRBV9 with TRBJ2-5; 9 positions match TRBD2. This receptor was identified in an adult with an advanced solid tumor such as melanoma, head and neck, liver or kidney cancer. The sample here was CD4+ or CD8+ T cells sorted from blood, taken in a trial of the OX40 agonist ivuxolimab. As DNA, the CDR3 is TGTGCCAGCAGCGTAGGATTAGCGGGAGTGGGGGAGACCCAGTACTTC. It is translated as CASSVGLAGVGETQYF.